What follows is one T cell receptor beta chain and its context. What it binds is not known. V was clipped by 2 bases and J by 5 bases; unmatched bases: 10. The CDR3 covers 17 residues. Germline CDR1 MNHEY, CDR2 SVGAGI. The time point denotes: patch test 2, 6 weeks after DPC sensitization. Treatment meaning: therapeutic diphenylcyclopropenone sensitization with weekly scalp DPC. Blood sampling occurred before each patch-test application. TCRdb called the RACE reads again in MiXCR, with one record for every CDR3 protein. Among some 71,000 distinct CDR3 sequences listed, about 9.4% were seen once. The sample is drawn from a study of human T cells and chemical hapten exposure. Whole-study context: Skin of the upper inner arm, about 2 cm by about 2 cm, received 2% DPC for sensitization.

Study outcomes and limitations: Expanded TCRs showed more large CDR3 clusters than pre-sensitization or healthy control sets.

The receptor was isolated from a woman between 50 and 59 years old with alopecia areata. Some clones in this sample may be carry-over from other donors' samples. The chain joins TRBV6-5 to TRBJ1-3, with 9 bases that match TRBD1. The material sequenced was whole blood, taken in connection with sensitization to the hapten diphenylcyclopropenone (DPC). CDR3 nucleotides: TGTGCCAGCAGTTACGAACAGGGGGCAGTCGATAGAAACACCATATATTTT. Amino acids: CASSYEQGAVDRNTIYF.